The 19 T cell receptor beta chains presented below share a single source sample, sequenced in a study of CD8+ T cells in alopecia areata. Extraction and reverse transcription of RNA yielded cDNA as the sequencing template. Sequencing was performed with immunoSEQ multiplex PCR; in TCRdb, only in-frame clones are kept and a portion is missing. The profile shows roughly 100,000 clones, less than 70% of them singletons. Sequencing input: CD4+ T cells sorted from blood. The receptor set was obtained from a human donor in good health.

V and J are TRBV29-1 and TRBJ2-5, with 7 bases fitting TRBD2. The junction had 13 bases not matched to a gene; V was cut back by 6 bases and J by 9 bases. Germline V gene lookup returns CDR1 SQVTM and CDR2 ANQGSEA. The CDR3 is made up of 13 amino acids. DNA for the CDR3: TGCAGCGTAAGGGAGGACTCCCGGGGGGCCCAGTACTTC. Residues: CSVREDSRGAQYF.

The J gene is TRBJ2-4, the V gene TRBV14, with 7 nucleotides matching TRBD1. V lost 6 bases to trimming and J lost 8 bases; unmatched junction nucleotides: 7. This CDR3 is built from 13 residues. Germline V lookup: CDR1 SGHDN, CDR2 FVKESK. The CDR3 loop is CASRKQGSDIQYF. The CDR3 nucleotides read TGTGCCAGCAGAAAACAGGGGAGCGACATTCAGTACTTC.

This CDR3 reads CASSEGMVYNSPLHF. Here the CDR3 DNA reads TGTGCCAGCAGTGAAGGGATGGTCTATAATTCACCCCTCCACTTT. The J gene is TRBJ1-6, the V gene TRBV6-1; D call uncertain. Germline V CDR1 and CDR2: MNHNS, SASEGT. The CDR3 contains 15 residues. V was shortened by 1 base and J by 3 bases, with 7 bases between the two germline ends.

This chain links TRBV5-1 with TRBJ1-1; D is possibly TRBD1 (6 bases). Germline V lookup: CDR1 SGHRS, CDR2 YFSETQ. V lost 3 bases, J lost 1 base, and 13 bases lay in between. This CDR3 has 15 residues. In DNA, the CDR3 is TGCGCCAGCAGCTCCGGACAGCCGGGGAACACTGAAGCTTTCTTT. Its translation: CASSSGQPGNTEAFF.

This clone was counted between two and nine times. J is TRBJ1-2 and V is TRBV5-4, with a possible D match to TRBD1 (5 bases). Deletions cut 7 bases from V and 6 bases from J, with 22 bases between. The CDR3 totals 15 residues. The V gene's germline CDR1 is SGHNT and CDR2 YYREEE (reference sequence). CDR3: CASGKGPLGRDGYTF. As DNA, the CDR3 is TGTGCCAGCGGGAAGGGGCCGTTAGGGAGGGATGGCTACACCTTC.

V and J are TRBV9 and TRBJ2-1; the match to TRBD2 covers 9 bases. There are 16 residues in the CDR3. With V trimmed by 4 bases and J by 4 bases, 9 bases remained unmatched. CDR1 and CDR2 (germline): SGDLS, YYNGEE. As DNA, the CDR3 is TGTGCCAGCAGCATGGGACTAGCCCTTTCATACAATGAGCAGTTCTTC. Its translation is CASSMGLALSYNEQFF.

This clone was seen more than once but under ten times. Other nucleotide sequences in the sample specify the same CDR3. The chain uses TRBV29-1 and TRBJ2-3; D might be TRBD1 (5 bases). The V end was cut by 2 bases, the J end by 4 bases, with 10 bases between. The CDR3 spans 13 residues. The germline V gene has CDR1 SQVTM and CDR2 ANQGSEA. CDR3 region: CSVERQGADTQYF. The DNA for the CDR3 is TGCAGCGTTGAACGCCAGGGCGCAGATACGCAGTATTTT.

The chain combines TRBV7-6 with TRBJ2-5; possibly TRBD2 for D (6 bases). Trimming stripped 5 bases from V and 3 bases from J, with 10 bases between. The CDR3 has 13 residues. Per germline, CDR1 SGHVS and CDR2 FNYEAQ. In DNA, the CDR3 is TGTGCCAGCAGCCCGAGGAGGGAAGAGACCCAGTACTTC. Its translation: CASSPRREETQYF.

The chain is built from TRBV4-2 and TRBJ1-2; 9 bases are shared with TRBD1. CDR1 is LGHNA and CDR2 is YNFKEQ in the germline V gene. The CDR3 contains 15 residues. Trimming at V came to 0 bases and at J to 4 bases, leaving 3 bases not matched to a gene. The CDR3 protein is CASSQDTGGIYGYTF. The CDR3 DNA follows: TGTGCCAGCAGCCAAGATACAGGGGGCATCTATGGCTACACCTTC.

This rearrangement joins TRBV4-3 to TRBJ1-5; D is unclear. CDR3 length: 15 residues. From germline, CDR1 is LGHNA and CDR2 YSLEER. Between the trimmed V and J ends, which lost 0 bases and 2 bases, there was a span of 8 bases. The CDR3 nucleotides read TGCGCCAGCAGCCAAGATGGTAAGGGCAATCAGCCCCAGCATTTT. It translates to CASSQDGKGNQPQHF.

The J gene is TRBJ2-1, the V gene TRBV29-1; D might be TRBD1 or TRBD2, each matching 5 bases. The germline gives CDR1 SQVTM, CDR2 ANQGSEA. The CDR3 runs to 12 residues. Trimming left V 6 bases short and J 4 bases short, with 10 bases between. The CDR3 region has the DNA TGCAGCGTCGGGGACCTTTACAATGAGCAGTTCTTC. Translated: CSVGDLYNEQFF.

This rearrangement joins TRBV6-1 to TRBJ1-1, with D maybe TRBD1 (6 bases). The V gene's germline CDR1 is MNHNS and CDR2 SASEGT. The CDR3 runs to 15 residues. V was shortened by 6 bases and J by 0 bases, with 14 bases between the two germline ends. The DNA of the CDR3 is TGTGCCAGCAGCCCAATCCAGGGGATGAACACTGAAGCTTTCTTT. Residues: CASSPIQGMNTEAFF.

The chain uses TRBV19 and TRBJ1-5; TRBD1 might be the D (5 bases). CDR3 length: 15 residues. V was trimmed by 3 bases and J by 0 bases, leaving 9 bases between them. CDR1 is LNHDA and CDR2 is SQIVND in the germline V gene (reference sequence). The DNA for the CDR3 is TGTGCCAGTAGTATCCCCAGGGATAGCAATCAGCCCCAGCATTTT. Protein: CASSIPRDSNQPQHF.

This clone was counted a few times. The chain links TRBV6-6 to TRBJ2-1, with unresolved D. Germline V gene lookup returns CDR1 MNHNY and CDR2 SVGAGI (reference sequence). The V end lost 8 bases, the J end lost 0 bases, and 17 bases lay between the germline ends. The CDR3 contains 16 residues. The CDR3, as DNA: TGTGCCAGCCTTTCCCGGACCGTAAGCTCCTACAATGAGCAGTTCTTC. Protein sequence: CASLSRTVSSYNEQFF.

This clone turned up a few times. This chain connects TRBV4-2 to TRBJ2-3, with D perhaps TRBD1 (5 bases). The germline V and J ends were trimmed by 4 bases and 2 bases, with 10 bases remaining between them. Germline CDR1 is LGHNA and CDR2 is YNFKEQ. The CDR3 contains 14 residues. Here the CDR3 DNA reads TGTGCCAGCAGCCGGGGCGATCCCACAGATACGCAGTATTTT. Its protein product is CASSRGDPTDTQYF.

In its sample, this clone was seen many times. The rearrangement links TRBV5-1 to TRBJ1-5; 7 nucleotides agree with TRBD1. V lost 3 bases, J lost 0 bases, and 15 bases stayed unmatched. The CDR3 contains 19 residues. Germline assignment: CDR1 SGHRS and CDR2 YFSETQ. CDR3 bases: TGCGCCAGCAGCTCTAGGCCGGGACAGCCAAAATATAGCAATCAGCCCCAGCATTTT. Translating it yields CASSSRPGQPKYSNQPQHF.

V is TRBV6-1 and J is TRBJ1-5; D not resolved. V lost 3 bases and J 0 bases, leaving 9 bases between the germline ends. Germline CDR1 and CDR2: MNHNS and SASEGT. The CDR3 loop spans 15 amino acids. CDR3 in DNA: TGTGCCAGCAGTGAGTCCAGATATAGCAATCAGCCCCAGCATTTT. Translated: CASSESRYSNQPQHF.

CDR3 sequence (DNA): TGTGCCAGCAGACGACAGGGGCACTCCTACGAGCAGTACTTC. Protein: CASRRQGHSYEQYF. The chain recombines TRBV28 with TRBJ2-7; TRBD1 matches 8 bases. Germline V gene data show CDR1 as MDHEN and CDR2 as SYDVKM. The V segment lost 6 bases and the J segment 0 bases; nucleotides outside the gene matches: 4. This CDR3 is built from 14 residues. The full variable domain, rest sourced from reference TRBV28 and TRBJ2-7, is DVKVTQSSRYLVKRTGEKVFLECVQDMDHENMFWYRQDPGLGLRLIYFSYDVKMKEKGDIPEGYSVSREKKERFSLILESASTNQTSMYLCASRRQGHSYEQYFGPGTRLTVT.

J is TRBJ2-3 and V is TRBV5-1; 9 bases align to TRBD2. V was pared by 4 bases and J by 5 bases, with 8 bases of the junction left unmatched. CDR1 and CDR2 from the germline V gene are SGHRS and YFSETQ. This CDR3 is 15 amino acids long. CDR3 bases: TGCGCCAGCAGCCCTGCGGGGGGGCGTGAAGATACGCAGTATTTT. Translation: CASSPAGGREDTQYF.